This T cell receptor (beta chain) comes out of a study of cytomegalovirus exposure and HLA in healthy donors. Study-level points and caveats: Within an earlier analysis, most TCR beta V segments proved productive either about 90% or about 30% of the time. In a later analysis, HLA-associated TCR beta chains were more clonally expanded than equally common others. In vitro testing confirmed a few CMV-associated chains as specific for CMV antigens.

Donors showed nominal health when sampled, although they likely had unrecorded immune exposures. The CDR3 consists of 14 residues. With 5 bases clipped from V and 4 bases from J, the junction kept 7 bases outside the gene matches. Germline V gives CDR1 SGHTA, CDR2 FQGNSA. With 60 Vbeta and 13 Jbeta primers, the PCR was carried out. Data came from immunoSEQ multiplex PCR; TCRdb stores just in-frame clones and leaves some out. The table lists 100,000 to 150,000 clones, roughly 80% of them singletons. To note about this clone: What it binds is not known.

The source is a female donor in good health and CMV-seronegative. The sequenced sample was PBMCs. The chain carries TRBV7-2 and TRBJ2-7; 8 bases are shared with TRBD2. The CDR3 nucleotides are TGTGCCAGCAGCGCCAGCGGGAGTAGATACGAGCAGTACTTC. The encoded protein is CASSASGSRYEQYF.